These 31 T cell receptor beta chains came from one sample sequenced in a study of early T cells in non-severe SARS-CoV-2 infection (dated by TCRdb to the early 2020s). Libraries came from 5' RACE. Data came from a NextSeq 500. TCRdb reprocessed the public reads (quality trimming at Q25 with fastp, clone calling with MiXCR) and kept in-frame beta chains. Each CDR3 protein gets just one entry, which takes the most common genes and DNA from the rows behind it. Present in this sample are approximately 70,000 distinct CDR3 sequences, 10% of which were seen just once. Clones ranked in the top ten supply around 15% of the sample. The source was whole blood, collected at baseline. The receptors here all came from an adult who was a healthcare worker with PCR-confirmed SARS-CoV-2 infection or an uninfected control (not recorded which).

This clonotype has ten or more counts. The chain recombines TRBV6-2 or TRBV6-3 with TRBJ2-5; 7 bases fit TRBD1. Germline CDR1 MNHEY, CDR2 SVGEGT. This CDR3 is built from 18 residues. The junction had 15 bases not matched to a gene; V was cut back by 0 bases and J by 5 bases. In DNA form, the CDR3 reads TGTGCCAGCAGTTACTCGGCGTACGACAGGGTAAATACGGAGACCCAGTACTTC. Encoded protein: CASSYSAYDRVNTETQYF.

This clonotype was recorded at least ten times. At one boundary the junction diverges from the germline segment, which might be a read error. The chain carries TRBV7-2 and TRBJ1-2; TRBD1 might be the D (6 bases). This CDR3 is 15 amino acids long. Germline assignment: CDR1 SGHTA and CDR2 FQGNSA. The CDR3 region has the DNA TGTGCCAGCAGCTTAGTAGAATCGGGGGGCGTATTAAAAGATTTC. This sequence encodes CASSLVESGGVLKDF.

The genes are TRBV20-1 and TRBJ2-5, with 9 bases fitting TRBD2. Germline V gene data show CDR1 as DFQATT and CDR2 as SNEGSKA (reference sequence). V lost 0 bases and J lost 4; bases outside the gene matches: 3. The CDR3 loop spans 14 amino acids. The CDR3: CSAREPSGVETQYF. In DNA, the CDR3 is TGCAGTGCTAGAGAGCCTAGCGGGGTAGAGACCCAGTACTTC.

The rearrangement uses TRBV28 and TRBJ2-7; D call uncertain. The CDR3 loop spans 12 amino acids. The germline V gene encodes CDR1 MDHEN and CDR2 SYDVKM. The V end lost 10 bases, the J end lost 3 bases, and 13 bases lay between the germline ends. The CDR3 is CATSPTNYEQYF. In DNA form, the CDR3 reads TGTGCCACATCCCCAACAAACTACGAGCAGTACTTC.

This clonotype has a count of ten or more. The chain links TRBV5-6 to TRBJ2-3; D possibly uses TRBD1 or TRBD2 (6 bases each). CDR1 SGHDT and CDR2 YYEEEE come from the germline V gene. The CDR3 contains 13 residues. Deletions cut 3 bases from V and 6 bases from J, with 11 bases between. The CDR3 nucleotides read TGTGCCAGCAGCTCTACCGGGGGCGATACGCAGTATTTT. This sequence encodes CASSSTGGDTQYF.

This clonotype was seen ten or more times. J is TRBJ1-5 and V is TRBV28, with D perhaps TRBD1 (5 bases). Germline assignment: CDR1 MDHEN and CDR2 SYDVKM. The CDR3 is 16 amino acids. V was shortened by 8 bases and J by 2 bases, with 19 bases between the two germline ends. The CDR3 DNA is TGTGCCAGCCTGAAGAGGGGTTTGCGGGGCAATCAGCCCCAGCATTTT. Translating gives CASLKRGLRGNQPQHF.

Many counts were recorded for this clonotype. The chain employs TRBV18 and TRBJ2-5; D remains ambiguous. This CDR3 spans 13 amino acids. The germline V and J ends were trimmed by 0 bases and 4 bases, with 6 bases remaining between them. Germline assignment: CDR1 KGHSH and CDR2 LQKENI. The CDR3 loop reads CASSPPVPETQYF. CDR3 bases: TGTGCCAGCTCACCACCGGTCCCAGAGACCCAGTACTTC.

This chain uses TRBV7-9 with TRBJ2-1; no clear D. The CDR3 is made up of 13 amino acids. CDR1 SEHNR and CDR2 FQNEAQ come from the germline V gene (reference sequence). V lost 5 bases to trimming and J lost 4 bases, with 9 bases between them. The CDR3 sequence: CASSPKAYNEQFF. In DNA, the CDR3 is TGTGCCAGCAGCCCCAAGGCTTACAATGAGCAGTTCTTC.

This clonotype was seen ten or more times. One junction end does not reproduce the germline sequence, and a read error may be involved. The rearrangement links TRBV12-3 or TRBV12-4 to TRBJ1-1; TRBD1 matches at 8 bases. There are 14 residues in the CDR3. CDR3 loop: CASSPKDRGTEVFF. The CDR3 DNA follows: TGTGCCAGCAGTCCCAAAGACAGGGGCACTGAAGTTTTCTTT.

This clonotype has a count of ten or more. CDR3 DNA: TGTGCCAGCAGCGCATTAGACGGGCAAGAGACCCAGTACTTC. This sequence encodes CASSALDGQETQYF. The V call is TRBV28, the J call TRBJ2-5; no reliable D call. Trimming removed 6 bases from V and 2 bases from J, with 13 bases in between. The CDR3 spans 14 residues. The germline V gene encodes CDR1 MDHEN and CDR2 SYDVKM. The full variable domain, with the rest looked up from reference TRBV28 and TRBJ2-5, is DVKVTQSSRYLVKRTGEKVFLECVQDMDHENMFWYRQDPGLGLRLIYFSYDVKMKEKGDIPEGYSVSREKKERFSLILESASTNQTSMYLCASSALDGQETQYFGPGTRLLVL.

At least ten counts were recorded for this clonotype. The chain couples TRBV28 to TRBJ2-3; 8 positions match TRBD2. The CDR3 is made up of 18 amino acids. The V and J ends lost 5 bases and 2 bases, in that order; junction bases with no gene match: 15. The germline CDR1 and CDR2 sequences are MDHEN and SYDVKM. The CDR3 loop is CASSRRPRTSRFTDTQYF. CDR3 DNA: TGTGCCAGCAGTCGACGGCCACGGACTAGCCGTTTCACAGATACGCAGTATTTT.

CDR3 bases: TGCGCCAGCAGCCACGACCATGGCCCCCTGAGCGAGCAGTACTTC. Translation: CASSHDHGPLSEQYF. The chain carries TRBV4-1 and TRBJ2-7; D remains ambiguous. Trimming left V 3 bases short and J 6 bases short, with 18 bases between. The CDR3 loop spans 15 amino acids. CDR1 and CDR2 from the germline V gene are MGHRA and YSYEKL.

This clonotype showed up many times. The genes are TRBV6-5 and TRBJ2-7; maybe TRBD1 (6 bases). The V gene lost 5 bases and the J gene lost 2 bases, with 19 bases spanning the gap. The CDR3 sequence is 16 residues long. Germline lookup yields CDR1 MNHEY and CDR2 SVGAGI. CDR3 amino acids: CASSRVAGTRTYEQYF. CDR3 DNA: TGTGCCAGCAGTCGAGTTGCCGGGACAAGAACCTACGAGCAGTACTTC.

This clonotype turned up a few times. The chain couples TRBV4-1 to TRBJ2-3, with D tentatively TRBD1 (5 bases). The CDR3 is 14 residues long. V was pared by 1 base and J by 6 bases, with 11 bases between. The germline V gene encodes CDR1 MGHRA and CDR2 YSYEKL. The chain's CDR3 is CASSQVGALDTQYF. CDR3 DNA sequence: TGCGCCAGCAGCCAAGTAGGGGCATTGGATACGCAGTATTTT.

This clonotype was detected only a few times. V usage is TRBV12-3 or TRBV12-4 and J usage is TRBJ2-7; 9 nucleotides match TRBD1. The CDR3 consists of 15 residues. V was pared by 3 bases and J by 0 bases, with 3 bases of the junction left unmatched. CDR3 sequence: CASSFGTGFSYEQYF. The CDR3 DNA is TGTGCCAGCAGTTTTGGGACAGGGTTCTCCTACGAGCAGTACTTC.

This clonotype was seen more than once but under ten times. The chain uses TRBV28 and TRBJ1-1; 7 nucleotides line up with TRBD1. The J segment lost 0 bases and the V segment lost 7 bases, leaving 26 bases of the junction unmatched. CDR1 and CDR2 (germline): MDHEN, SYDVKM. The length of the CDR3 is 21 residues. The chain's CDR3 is CASIPIRRNRGGRGMNTEAFF. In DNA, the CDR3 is TGTGCCAGCATCCCCATCCGGCGCAACAGGGGAGGAAGGGGGATGAACACTGAAGCTTTCTTT.

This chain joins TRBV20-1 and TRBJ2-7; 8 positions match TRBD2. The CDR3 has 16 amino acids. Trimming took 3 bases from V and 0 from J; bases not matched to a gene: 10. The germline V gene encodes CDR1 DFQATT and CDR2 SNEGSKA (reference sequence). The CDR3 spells CSASPLSGGASYEQYF. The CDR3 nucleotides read TGCAGTGCTAGCCCCCTCTCGGGAGGGGCCTCCTACGAGCAGTACTTC.

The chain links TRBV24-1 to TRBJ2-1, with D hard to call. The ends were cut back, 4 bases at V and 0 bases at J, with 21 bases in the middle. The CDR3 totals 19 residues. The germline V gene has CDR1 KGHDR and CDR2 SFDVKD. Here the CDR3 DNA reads TGTGCCACCAGTGACGTCCGGTCGCCTACAACCCGCTCCTACAATGAGCAGTTCTTC. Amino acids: CATSDVRSPTTRSYNEQFF.

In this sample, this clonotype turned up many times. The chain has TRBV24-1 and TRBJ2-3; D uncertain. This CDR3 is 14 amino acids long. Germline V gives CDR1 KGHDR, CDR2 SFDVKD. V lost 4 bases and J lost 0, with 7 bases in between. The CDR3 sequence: CATSEIGSTDTQYF. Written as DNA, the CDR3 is TGTGCCACCAGTGAAATAGGTAGCACAGATACGCAGTATTTT.

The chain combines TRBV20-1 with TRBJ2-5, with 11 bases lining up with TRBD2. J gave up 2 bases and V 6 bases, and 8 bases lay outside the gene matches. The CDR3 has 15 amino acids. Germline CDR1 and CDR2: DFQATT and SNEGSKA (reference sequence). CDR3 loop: CSAIPGLAVQETQYF. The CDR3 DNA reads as TGCAGTGCGATCCCGGGACTAGCGGTACAAGAGACCCAGTACTTC.

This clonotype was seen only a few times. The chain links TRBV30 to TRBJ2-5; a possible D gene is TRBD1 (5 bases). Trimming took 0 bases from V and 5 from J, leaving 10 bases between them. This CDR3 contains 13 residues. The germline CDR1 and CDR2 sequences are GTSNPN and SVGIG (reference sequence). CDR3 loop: CAWSVRDGETQYF. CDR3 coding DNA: TGTGCCTGGAGTGTCAGGGATGGGGAGACCCAGTACTTC.

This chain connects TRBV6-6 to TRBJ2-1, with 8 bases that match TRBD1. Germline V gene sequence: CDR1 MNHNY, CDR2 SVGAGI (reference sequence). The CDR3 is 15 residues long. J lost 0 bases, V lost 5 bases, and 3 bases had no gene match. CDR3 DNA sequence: TGTGCCAGCAGTGGACAGGGTTCCTCCTACAATGAGCAGTTCTTC. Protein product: CASSGQGSSYNEQFF.

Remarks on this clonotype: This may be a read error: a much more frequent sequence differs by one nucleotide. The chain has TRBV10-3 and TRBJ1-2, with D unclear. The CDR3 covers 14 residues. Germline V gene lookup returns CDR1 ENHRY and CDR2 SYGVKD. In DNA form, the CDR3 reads TGTGCCATCAGTGGTAGGCCGTCCAACTATGACTACACCTTC. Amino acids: CAISGRPSNYDYTF.

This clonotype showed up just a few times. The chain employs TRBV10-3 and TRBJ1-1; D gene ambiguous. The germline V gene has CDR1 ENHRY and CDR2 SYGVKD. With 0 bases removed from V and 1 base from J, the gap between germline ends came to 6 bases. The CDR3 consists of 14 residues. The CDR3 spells CAISESTRNTEAFF. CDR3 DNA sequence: TGTGCCATCAGTGAGTCGACTAGGAACACTGAAGCTTTCTTT.

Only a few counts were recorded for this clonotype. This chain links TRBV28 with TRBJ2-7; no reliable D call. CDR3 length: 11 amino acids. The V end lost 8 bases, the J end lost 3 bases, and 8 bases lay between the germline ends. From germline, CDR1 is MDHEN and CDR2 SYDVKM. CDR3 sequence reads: CASSKGYEQYF. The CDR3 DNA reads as TGTGCCAGCTCGAAGGGCTACGAGCAGTACTTC.

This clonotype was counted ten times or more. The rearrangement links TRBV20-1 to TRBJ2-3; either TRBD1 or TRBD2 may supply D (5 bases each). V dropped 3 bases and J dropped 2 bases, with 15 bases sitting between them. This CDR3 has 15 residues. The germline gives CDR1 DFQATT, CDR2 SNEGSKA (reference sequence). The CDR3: CSASLGTGDTDTQYF. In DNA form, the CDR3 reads TGCAGTGCTAGTTTGGGGACGGGCGACACAGATACGCAGTATTTT.

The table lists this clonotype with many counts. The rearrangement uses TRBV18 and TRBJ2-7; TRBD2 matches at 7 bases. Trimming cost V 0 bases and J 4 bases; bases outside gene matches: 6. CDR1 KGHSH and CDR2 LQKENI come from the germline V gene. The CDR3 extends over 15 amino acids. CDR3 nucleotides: TGTGCCAGCTCACCACCGGGGGGGGGTATGTACGAGCAGTACTTC. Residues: CASSPPGGGMYEQYF.

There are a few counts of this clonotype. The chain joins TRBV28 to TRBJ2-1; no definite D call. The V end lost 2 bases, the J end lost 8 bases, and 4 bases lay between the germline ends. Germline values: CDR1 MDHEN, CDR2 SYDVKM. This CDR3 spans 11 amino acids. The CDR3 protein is CASSLRYEQFF. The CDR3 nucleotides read TGTGCCAGCAGTTTAAGATATGAGCAGTTCTTC.

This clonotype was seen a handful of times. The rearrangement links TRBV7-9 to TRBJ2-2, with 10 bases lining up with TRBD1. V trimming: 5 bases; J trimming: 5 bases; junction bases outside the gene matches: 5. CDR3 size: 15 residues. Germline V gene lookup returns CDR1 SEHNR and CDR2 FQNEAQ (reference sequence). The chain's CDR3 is CASSPPGQGTGELFF. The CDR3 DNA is TGTGCCAGCAGCCCCCCGGGACAGGGGACCGGGGAGCTGTTTTTT.

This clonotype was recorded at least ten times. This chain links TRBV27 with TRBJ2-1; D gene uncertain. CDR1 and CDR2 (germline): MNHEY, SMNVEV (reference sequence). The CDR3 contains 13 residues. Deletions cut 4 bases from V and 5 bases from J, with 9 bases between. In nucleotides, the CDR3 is TGTGCCAGCAGTTCCCGGGCCAACAATGAGCAGTTCTTC. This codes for CASSSRANNEQFF.

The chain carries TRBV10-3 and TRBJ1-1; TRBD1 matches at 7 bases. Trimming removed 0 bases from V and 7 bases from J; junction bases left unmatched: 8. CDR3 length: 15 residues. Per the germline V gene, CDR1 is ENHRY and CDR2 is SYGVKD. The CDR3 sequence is CAISESNRGGIEAFF. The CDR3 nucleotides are TGTGCCATCAGTGAGTCGAACAGGGGTGGTATTGAAGCTTTCTTT.